This entry concerns a single T cell receptor (beta chain). The sample originates from a study of blood T cell repertoires in COVID-19. Study in general: COVID-19 samples collected from the United States, Italy and Spain covered acute and convalescent phases. PBMCs, B-cell-depleted T cells, or T cells were the source of the cDNA or gDNA that made up the material.

Ages ranged from about 18 to 89 years, with residence in 24 US areas. In the source study's methods: Estimates of nucleated cell counts were drawn from the amplification of reference gene primers. The assay was immunoSEQ multiplex PCR, and TCRdb's table has in-frame clones only and misses some. V and J calls and clone size follow that table, whereas D and trimming were derived from the DNA. The repertoire has about 200,000 clones, roughly 80% of them found once; the top ten carry approximately 5%. Germline values: CDR1 LNHDA, CDR2 SQIVND (reference sequence). V was clipped by 8 bases and J by 7 bases; unmatched bases: 8. The CDR3 consists of 14 residues.

V and J are TRBV19 and TRBJ1-4; 9 bases align to TRBD1. The origin of this receptor is a woman between 45 and 65 years old who had been exposed to COVID-19. The sample taken for sequencing was PBMCs or T cells enriched from blood (not recorded which). CDR3 nucleotide sequence: TGTGCCAGTGGGGACAGGGCCTCGGGTGAAAAACTGTTTTTT. It translates to CASGDRASGEKLFF.